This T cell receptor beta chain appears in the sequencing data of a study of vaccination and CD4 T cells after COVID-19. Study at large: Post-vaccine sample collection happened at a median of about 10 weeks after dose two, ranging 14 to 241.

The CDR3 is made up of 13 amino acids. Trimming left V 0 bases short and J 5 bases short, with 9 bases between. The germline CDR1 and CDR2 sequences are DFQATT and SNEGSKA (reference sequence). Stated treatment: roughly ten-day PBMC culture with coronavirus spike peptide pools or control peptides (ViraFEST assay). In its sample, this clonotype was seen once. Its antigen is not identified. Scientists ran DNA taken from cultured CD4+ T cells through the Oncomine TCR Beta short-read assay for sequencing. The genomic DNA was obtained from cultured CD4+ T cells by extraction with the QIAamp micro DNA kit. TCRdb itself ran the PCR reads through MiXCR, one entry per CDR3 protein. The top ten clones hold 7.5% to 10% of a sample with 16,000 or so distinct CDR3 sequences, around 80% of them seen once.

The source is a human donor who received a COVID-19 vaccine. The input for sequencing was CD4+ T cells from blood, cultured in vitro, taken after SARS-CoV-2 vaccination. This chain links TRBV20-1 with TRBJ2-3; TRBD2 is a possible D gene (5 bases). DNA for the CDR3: TGCAGTGCTAGAGATTGGCGGGTAGATACGCAGTATTTT. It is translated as CSARDWRVDTQYF.